This T cell receptor beta chain came from a study of identifying expanded T cells in peripheral blood. Assay: immunoSEQ multiplex PCR; the TCRdb copy retains only in-frame clones and omits some. Of fewer than 85,000 clones detected, 70% to 90% appear once; the ten largest clones hold more than 15%. CDR3 length: 17 amino acids. Trimming took off 6 bases at V and 0 bases at J, with 15 bases between the two ends. Germline-derived CDR1 and CDR2 are SNHLY and FYNNEI. The chain couples TRBV2 to TRBJ2-6; D is possibly TRBD1 (5 bases). Sequencing was carried out using blood. This sequence was found in a person aged 18 to 70 in good health. The CDR3 DNA follows: TGTGCCAGCAGACAGGACGGAACCTTCTCTGGGGCCAACGTCCTGACTTTC. Its protein is CASRQDGTFSGANVLTF. Full variable domain (rest looked up from reference TRBV2 and TRBJ2-6): EPEVTQTPSHQVTQMGQEVILRCVPISNHLYFYWYRQILGQKVEFLVSFYNNEISEKSEIFDDQFSVERPDGSNFTLKIRSTKLEDSAMYFCASRQDGTFSGANVLTFGAGSRLTVL.